Listed below are T cell receptor beta chains from one sample, sequenced in a study of blood T cell repertoires in COVID-19. This table comes from immunoSEQ multiplex PCR, and its TCRdb copy is limited to in-frame clones, with some not included. The sample includes around 300,000 clones, 90% of them seen just once. Sequenced material: peripheral blood. These receptors originate from a woman between 40 and 50 years old with COVID-19, enrolled during active disease. CDR3s include the opening cysteine and the closing phenylalanine or tryptophan. The order of the fields is CDR3 protein, D gene, V gene. The D gene is left open where the match is weak.

CDR3aa: CASSLAPGRETQYF; d_gene: -; v_gene: TRBV5-1
CDR3aa: CASGTRETQYF; d_gene: -; v_gene: TRBV6-4
CDR3aa: CASSQAVVTDTQYF; d_gene: -; v_gene: TRBV7-2
CDR3aa: CASSLGLAKETQYF; d_gene: -; v_gene: TRBV5-4
CDR3aa: CASSSYLRVLRNEQFF; d_gene: -; v_gene: TRBV7-9
CDR3aa: CASRKGGGLFYNEQFF; d_gene: TRBD2; v_gene: TRBV11-2
CDR3aa: CASSVVPSTSGGNEQFF; d_gene: -; v_gene: TRBV9
CDR3aa: CASSLGGGGGNTIYF; d_gene: -; v_gene: TRBV5-4
CDR3aa: CASRTLDYSNQPQHF; d_gene: -; v_gene: TRBV19
CDR3aa: CASSQGQGNSPLHF; d_gene: TRBD1; v_gene: TRBV4-1
CDR3aa: CASSQELKRYNEQFF; d_gene: -; v_gene: TRBV3-1/TRBV3-2
CDR3aa: CASDQTGPGANVLTF; d_gene: TRBD1; v_gene: TRBV5-1
CDR3aa: CASSQEVFGTIPQETQYF; d_gene: -; v_gene: TRBV4-3
CDR3aa: CASSPDIYLRGEQYF; d_gene: -; v_gene: TRBV5-1
CDR3aa: CASSRAGVGEQYF; d_gene: -; v_gene: TRBV28
CDR3aa: CASSLGDRGPSEAFF; d_gene: TRBD1; v_gene: TRBV7-2
CDR3aa: CSVIPGGGGEQYF; d_gene: TRBD2; v_gene: TRBV29-1
CDR3aa: CASSYGGGDYDYEQYF; d_gene: TRBD2; v_gene: TRBV6-5
CDR3aa: CASSSSGRTGGYTF; d_gene: -; v_gene: TRBV28
CDR3aa: CASSLQGANEAFF; d_gene: TRBD1; v_gene: TRBV6-2/TRBV6-3
CDR3aa: CASSERDTEAFF; d_gene: -; v_gene: TRBV6-1
CDR3aa: CASSTRRENSYEQYF; d_gene: -; v_gene: TRBV13
CDR3aa: CASSLVAGVGTGELFF; d_gene: TRBD2; v_gene: TRBV27
CDR3aa: CASNAGVPSYNEQFF; d_gene: TRBD2; v_gene: TRBV27
CDR3aa: CATQGGTNEKLFF; d_gene: TRBD1; v_gene: TRBV6-5
CDR3aa: CASSFPRNFFQAGEQYF; d_gene: -; v_gene: TRBV7-2
CDR3aa: CASSSGTGDTQYF; d_gene: TRBD1; v_gene: TRBV7-2
CDR3aa: CASSDRGSQPQHF; d_gene: TRBD1; v_gene: TRBV7-2
CDR3aa: CASRRTGFGNTIYF; d_gene: -; v_gene: TRBV6-5
CDR3aa: CASSFLKYGDLFYEQYF; d_gene: -; v_gene: TRBV28